This is a list of T cell receptor beta chains from one sample in a study of Ad26.COV2.S vaccination and SARS-CoV-2 variants. Here immunoSEQ multiplex PCR was the method, and the copy in TCRdb shows in-frame clones only, minus some. The sample carries around 270,000 clones, approximately 88% recorded once. This specimen was peripheral blood, taken in a trial of Ad26.COV2.S vaccine versus placebo. These receptors all come from a person between 18 and 60 years old who received the Ad26.COV2.S COVID-19 vaccine or a placebo. The CDR3 runs from the conserved cysteine through the conserved F or W. Fields, in order: D gene, clone size, J gene, V gene, CDR3 protein, CDR3 DNA. A D gene is named only where the DNA matches it firmly. A row's size may be missing; if present it is once, few, many or a size class.

TRBD1	NA	TRBJ2-5	TRBV7-7	CASSLDRGETQYF	TGTGCTAGCAGCTTAGACAGGGGAGAGACCCAGTACTTC
NA	NA	TRBJ2-5	TRBV28	CASSFRGRYQETQYF	TGTGCCAGCAGTTTCCGGGGCCGCTACCAAGAGACCCAGTACTTC
TRBD1	NA	TRBJ2-5	TRBV5-8	CASSSGQGRETQYF	TGTGCCAGCAGCTCCGGACAGGGGCGGGAGACCCAGTACTTC
NA	NA	TRBJ1-5	TRBV5-6	CASSLYGDQPQHF	TGTGCCAGCAGCTTGTACGGGGATCAGCCCCAGCATTTT
TRBD1	NA	TRBJ2-1	TRBV3-1/TRBV3-2	CASSQVGTAWNNEQFF	TGTGCCAGCAGCCAAGTGGGGACAGCCTGGAACAATGAGCAGTTCTTC
NA	NA	TRBJ1-2	TRBV18	CASSTTSNYGYTF	TGTGCCAGCTCAACGACATCTAACTATGGCTACACCTTC
NA	NA	TRBJ2-1	TRBV7-2	CASSSDSSYNEQFF	TGTGCCAGCAGCTCAGACAGTTCCTACAATGAGCAGTTCTTC
TRBD1	NA	TRBJ1-4	TRBV7-2	CASSHGQGPEKLFF	TGTGCCAGCAGCCACGGACAGGGTCCTGAAAAACTGTTTTTT
NA	NA	TRBJ1-2	TRBV11-2	CASGSVSGLDGYTF	TGTGCCAGCGGTTCAGTGTCAGGGCTCGATGGCTACACCTTC
NA	NA	TRBJ2-5	TRBV13	CASSPVRGGFGETQYF	TGTGCCAGCAGCCCAGTCAGGGGAGGGTTCGGAGAGACCCAGTACTTC
NA	NA	TRBJ2-7	TRBV3-1/TRBV3-2	CASSRGTAYEQYF	TGTGCCAGCAGCCGCGGGACAGCCTACGAGCAGTACTTC
TRBD2	NA	TRBJ2-5	TRBV10-2	CASSETSGGQETQYF	TGCGCCAGCAGTGAGACTAGCGGGGGGCAAGAGACCCAGTACTTC
NA	NA	TRBJ1-2	TRBV28	CASSQTFNYGYTF	TGTGCCAGCAGCCAGACATTTAACTATGGCTACACCTTC
TRBD1	NA	TRBJ1-2	TRBV15	CATSRDEEGASGYTF	TGTGCCACCAGCAGAGATGAGGAGGGGGCAAGTGGCTACACCTTC
NA	NA	TRBJ1-1	TRBV14	CASSQDRNGEAFF	TGTGCCAGCAGCCAAGATCGAAACGGTGAAGCTTTCTTT
NA	NA	TRBJ2-4	TRBV9	CASSEEGGERIGKNIQYF	TGTGCCAGCAGCGAGGAGGGCGGGGAGAGGATAGGCAAAAACATTCAGTACTTC
NA	NA	TRBJ1-1	TRBV21-1	CASSKGGTGRGTEAFF	TGTGCCAGCAGCAAAGGGGGGACAGGGAGAGGGACTGAAGCTTTCTTT
TRBD1	NA	TRBJ2-1	TRBV12-5	CASGFNSLDRGAEQFF	TGTGCTAGTGGTTTCAACTCCCTGGACAGGGGGGCTGAGCAGTTCTTC
TRBD2	NA	TRBJ2-2	TRBV23-1	CATVYWEGRANTGELFF	TGCGCCACAGTGTATTGGGAGGGGCGGGCGAACACCGGGGAGCTGTTTTTT
TRBD2	NA	TRBJ2-3	TRBV5-1	CASRDYRGLAGPLRQYF	TGCGCCAGCAGGGACTATAGGGGACTAGCGGGCCCTTTGAGGCAGTATTTT
NA	NA	TRBJ1-3	TRBV15	CATSRPTGGASGNTIYF	TGTGCCACCAGCAGACCCACCGGGGGGGCGTCTGGAAACACCATATATTTT
NA	once	TRBJ2-5	TRBV7-9	CASSFGVGETQYF	TGTGCCAGCAGCTTTGGCGTCGGCGAGACCCAGTACTTC
TRBD2	NA	TRBJ2-2	TRBV4-2	CASSQTSGTVGELFF	TGTGCCAGCAGCCAGACTAGCGGGACGGTCGGGGAGCTGTTTTTT
NA	NA	TRBJ1-1	TRBV25-1	CASSALRVGNTEAFF	TGTGCCAGCAGTGCTCTGCGGGTGGGGAACACTGAAGCTTTCTTT
TRBD1	NA	TRBJ1-1	TRBV19	CASSAQGSEAFF	TGTGCCAGTAGTGCACAGGGGTCTGAAGCTTTCTTT
TRBD2	NA	TRBJ2-5	TRBV11-2	CASSLAGLAGGGQETQYF	TGTGCCAGCAGCTTAGCGGGACTAGCGGGAGGGGGCCAAGAGACCCAGTACTTC
TRBD2	NA	TRBJ2-2	TRBV7-8	CASSLVPSGPLGGELFF	TGTGCCAGCAGCTTAGTCCCTAGCGGGCCGTTAGGTGGGGAGCTGTTTTTT
NA	NA	TRBJ2-3	TRBV9	CASSVEGNTQYF	TGTGCCAGCAGCGTAGAAGGTAATACGCAGTATTTT
NA	few	TRBJ2-1	TRBV19	CASSIDGRTGNNEQFF	TGTGCCAGTAGTATAGATGGTCGGACGGGTAACAATGAGCAGTTCTTC
NA	NA	TRBJ1-5	TRBV10-2	CASRDSNQPQHF	TGCGCCAGCAGGGATAGCAATCAGCCCCAGCATTTT
TRBD2	NA	TRBJ2-2	TRBV18	CASSPPGLAGAQAGELFF	TGTGCCAGCTCACCACCGGGGCTAGCGGGAGCCCAGGCCGGGGAGCTGTTTTTT
NA	NA	TRBJ1-1	TRBV3-1/TRBV3-2	CASSQVRTEAFF	TGTGCCAGCAGCCAAGTTAGAACTGAAGCTTTCTTT
NA	NA	TRBJ1-1	TRBV28	CASSFTGEAFF	TGTGCCAGCAGTTTTACAGGTGAAGCTTTCTTT
TRBD2	NA	TRBJ2-1	TRBV6-2/TRBV6-3	CASSGGYNEQFF	TGTGCCAGCAGCGGGGGGTACAATGAGCAGTTCTTC
NA	few	TRBJ2-1	TRBV4-3	CASSQDATTTYNEQFF	TGCGCCAGCAGCCAAGACGCCACTACTACCTACAATGAGCAGTTCTTC
NA	NA	TRBJ1-1	TRBV12-3/TRBV12-4	CASSFRGNTEAFF	TGTGCCAGCAGTTTCCGAGGGAACACTGAAGCTTTCTTT
TRBD2	NA	TRBJ2-7	TRBV4-3	CASSQTSGGPYEQYF	TGCGCCAGCAGCCAAACAAGCGGGGGACCCTACGAGCAGTACTTC
NA	once	TRBJ2-3	TRBV7-3	CATKNSSSTDTQYF	TGTGCCACGAAAAACAGCAGTAGCACAGATACGCAGTATTTT
TRBD1	NA	TRBJ1-4	TRBV4-1	CASSSGQGLEKLFF	TGCGCCAGCAGCTCGGGACAGGGCCTTGAAAAACTGTTTTTT
NA	NA	TRBJ1-2	TRBV29-1	CSVGNYGYTF	TGCAGCGTCGGCAACTATGGCTACACCTTC
NA	NA	TRBJ2-1	TRBV18	CASSPQSSSSYNEQFF	TGTGCCAGCTCACCACAAAGCTCGAGCTCCTACAATGAGCAGTTCTTC
NA	NA	TRBJ2-5	TRBV6-5	CASSLALQETQYF	TGTGCCAGCAGTTTGGCGTTACAAGAGACCCAGTACTTC
NA	few	TRBJ2-7	TRBV11-2	CASTSSYEQYF	TGTGCCAGCACCTCGTCGTACGAGCAGTACTTC
TRBD1	NA	TRBJ2-2	TRBV7-9	CASSLAGDRGPTGELFF	TGTGCCAGCAGCTTAGCTGGCGACAGGGGGCCCACCGGGGAGCTGTTTTTT
NA	NA	TRBJ1-2	TRBV14	CASSQDGRHYGYTF	TGTGCCAGCAGCCAAGACGGGCGGCACTATGGCTACACCTTC
NA	NA	TRBJ1-1	TRBV27	CASLTPGQFGAFF	TGTGCCAGCCTGACCCCGGGACAATTTGGAGCTTTCTTT
NA	NA	TRBJ1-2	TRBV11-2	CASSRDKSYGYTF	TGTGCCAGCAGCCGGGACAAATCGTACGGCTACACCTTC
TRBD1	NA	TRBJ2-5	TRBV11-3	CASSRGQGLQETQYF	TGTGCCAGCAGCCGCGGACAGGGGCTACAAGAGACCCAGTACTTC
NA	once	TRBJ1-2	TRBV18	CASSPDSPYGYTF	TGTGCCAGCTCACCAGACAGTCCCTATGGCTACACCTTC
TRBD2	once	TRBJ2-1	TRBV9	CASSVVASGTYNEQFF	TGTGCCAGCAGCGTAGTCGCTAGCGGGACCTACAATGAGCAGTTCTTC
NA	NA	TRBJ2-7	TRBV11-3	CASSHRDTPYEQYF	TGTGCCAGCAGCCATCGGGACACACCCTACGAGCAGTACTTC
TRBD1	once	TRBJ1-2	TRBV27	CASSTRDRGRGDYGYTF	TGTGCCAGCAGTACCCGGGACAGGGGGCGGGGAGACTATGGCTACACCTTC
NA	NA	TRBJ2-2	TRBV7-9	CASSPQGSAGELFF	TGTGCCAGCAGCCCCCAAGGATCGGCCGGGGAGCTGTTTTTT
NA	NA	TRBJ2-4	TRBV23-1	CASRDGQINIQYF	TGCGCCAGCAGGGACGGACAGATAAACATTCAGTACTTC
TRBD2	NA	TRBJ2-1	TRBV7-2	CASSSTIAGRVDEQFF	TGTGCCAGCAGCTCAACAATAGCGGGACGGGTCGATGAGCAGTTCTTC